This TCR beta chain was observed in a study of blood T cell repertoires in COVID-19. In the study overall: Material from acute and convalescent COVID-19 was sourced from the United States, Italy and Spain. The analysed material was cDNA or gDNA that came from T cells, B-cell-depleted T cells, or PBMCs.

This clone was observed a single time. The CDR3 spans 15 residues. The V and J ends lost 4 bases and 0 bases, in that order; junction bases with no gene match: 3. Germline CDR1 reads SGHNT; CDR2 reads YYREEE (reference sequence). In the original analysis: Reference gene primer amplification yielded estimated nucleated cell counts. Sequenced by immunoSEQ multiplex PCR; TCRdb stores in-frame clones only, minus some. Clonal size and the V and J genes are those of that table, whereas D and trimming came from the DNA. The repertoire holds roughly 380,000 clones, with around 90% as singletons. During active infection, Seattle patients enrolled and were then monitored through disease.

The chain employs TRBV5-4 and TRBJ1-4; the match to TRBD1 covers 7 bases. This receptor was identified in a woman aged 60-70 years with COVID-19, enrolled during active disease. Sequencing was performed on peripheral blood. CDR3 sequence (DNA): TGTGCCAGCAGCCCCCAGGGGGCAACTAATGAAAAACTGTTTTTT. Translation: CASSPQGATNEKLFF.